The rows below give T cell receptor beta chains drawn from one sample of a study of T cell repertoires in cytomegalovirus infection. No antigen has been assigned to these receptors. TCRdb processed the reads anew with MiXCR; each CDR3 protein has one entry. The sample consists of about half a million distinct CDR3 sequences, 25% to 35% of them appearing once. The sample in question was cultured PBMCs, obtained from culture after CMV antigen stimulation. Source of these receptors: a human donor in good health (CMV status not recorded). Some clones in this sample may be carry-over from other donors' samples. Each CDR3 is given with its conserved first and last residue. A D gene is named only where the DNA matches it firmly. Rows may omit the clone size; those that give it use once, few, many or a size class.

V gene: TRBV4-2; D gene: NA; J gene: TRBJ1-2; clone size: NA; CDR3 protein: CASSQERGKGGYTF; CDR3 DNA: TGTGCCAGCAGCCAAGAGCGAGGGAAGGGGGGCTACACCTTC
V gene: TRBV7-2; D gene: TRBD1; J gene: TRBJ2-5; clone size: NA; CDR3 protein: CASSFTGERETQYF; CDR3 DNA: TGTGCCAGCAGCTTTACAGGGGAGAGAGAGACCCAGTACTTC
V gene: TRBV10-3; D gene: NA; J gene: TRBJ2-2; clone size: NA; CDR3 protein: CAISEGNTGELFF; CDR3 DNA: TGTGCCATCAGTGAGGGGAACACCGGGGAGCTGTTTTTT
V gene: TRBV7-6; D gene: TRBD1; J gene: TRBJ2-1; clone size: few; CDR3 protein: CASSPGQGADEQFF; CDR3 DNA: TGTGCCAGCAGCCCAGGACAGGGGGCCGATGAGCAGTTCTTC
V gene: TRBV19; D gene: TRBD2; J gene: TRBJ2-7; clone size: NA; CDR3 protein: CASSTAAGTSYEQYF; CDR3 DNA: TGTGCCAGTAGTACTGCAGCGGGGACTTCCTACGAGCAGTACTTC
V gene: TRBV7-2; D gene: NA; J gene: TRBJ1-5; clone size: NA; CDR3 protein: CASSLFSRQDQPQHF; CDR3 DNA: TGTGCCAGCAGCTTATTCAGTAGGCAGGATCAGCCCCAGCATTTT
V gene: TRBV19; D gene: NA; J gene: TRBJ1-2; clone size: NA; CDR3 protein: CASSPGRGYTF; CDR3 DNA: TGTGCCAGTTCCCCGGGACGTGGCTACACCTTC
V gene: TRBV28; D gene: TRBD1; J gene: TRBJ1-1; clone size: NA; CDR3 protein: CASSSGGPLNTEAFF; CDR3 DNA: TGTGCCAGCAGTTCAGGGGGCCCTCTGAACACTGAAGCTTTCTTT
V gene: TRBV10-3; D gene: TRBD2; J gene: TRBJ2-2; clone size: NA; CDR3 protein: CAISEPPAGGRTGELFF; CDR3 DNA: TGTGCCATCAGTGAACCGCCAGCGGGAGGACGCACCGGGGAGCTGTTTTTT
V gene: TRBV7-8; D gene: TRBD1; J gene: TRBJ1-2; clone size: NA; CDR3 protein: CASSLGGTASYGYTF; CDR3 DNA: TGTGCCAGCAGCTTAGGGGGGACAGCCAGCTATGGCTACACCTTC
V gene: TRBV29-1; D gene: NA; J gene: TRBJ1-2; clone size: NA; CDR3 protein: CSVGTGSNYGYTF; CDR3 DNA: TGCAGCGTAGGAACAGGGAGTAACTATGGCTACACCTTC
V gene: TRBV28; D gene: NA; J gene: TRBJ2-2; clone size: NA; CDR3 protein: CASRSQAGGRAGELFF; CDR3 DNA: TGTGCCAGCAGGTCTCAGGCAGGGGGGCGAGCCGGGGAGCTGTTTTTT
V gene: TRBV9; D gene: NA; J gene: TRBJ2-1; clone size: NA; CDR3 protein: CASSTYRAYNEQFF; CDR3 DNA: TGTGCCAGCAGCACCTACAGGGCATACAATGAGCAGTTCTTC
V gene: TRBV18; D gene: NA; J gene: TRBJ1-2; clone size: NA; CDR3 protein: CASSPQSRPDGYTF; CDR3 DNA: TGTGCCAGCTCACCACAATCTCGTCCTGATGGCTACACCTTC
V gene: TRBV28; D gene: NA; J gene: TRBJ1-5; clone size: NA; CDR3 protein: CASSSPREEAQPQHF; CDR3 DNA: TGTGCCAGCAGCTCCCCCAGGGAAGAGGCCCAGCCCCAGCATTTT
V gene: TRBV20-1; D gene: NA; J gene: TRBJ2-3; clone size: NA; CDR3 protein: CSAPKGGSTDTQYF; CDR3 DNA: TGCAGTGCTCCGAAGGGGGGAAGCACAGATACGCAGTATTTT
V gene: TRBV7-2; D gene: NA; J gene: TRBJ1-1; clone size: few; CDR3 protein: CASSSRGQGGTEAFF; CDR3 DNA: TGTGCCAGCAGCTCCCGGGGGCAAGGCGGCACTGAAGCTTTCTTT
V gene: TRBV24-1; D gene: TRBD2; J gene: TRBJ2-1; clone size: NA; CDR3 protein: CATSDPGLAGGSYNEQFF; CDR3 DNA: TGTGCCACCAGTGACCCGGGACTAGCGGGAGGATCCTACAATGAGCAGTTCTTC